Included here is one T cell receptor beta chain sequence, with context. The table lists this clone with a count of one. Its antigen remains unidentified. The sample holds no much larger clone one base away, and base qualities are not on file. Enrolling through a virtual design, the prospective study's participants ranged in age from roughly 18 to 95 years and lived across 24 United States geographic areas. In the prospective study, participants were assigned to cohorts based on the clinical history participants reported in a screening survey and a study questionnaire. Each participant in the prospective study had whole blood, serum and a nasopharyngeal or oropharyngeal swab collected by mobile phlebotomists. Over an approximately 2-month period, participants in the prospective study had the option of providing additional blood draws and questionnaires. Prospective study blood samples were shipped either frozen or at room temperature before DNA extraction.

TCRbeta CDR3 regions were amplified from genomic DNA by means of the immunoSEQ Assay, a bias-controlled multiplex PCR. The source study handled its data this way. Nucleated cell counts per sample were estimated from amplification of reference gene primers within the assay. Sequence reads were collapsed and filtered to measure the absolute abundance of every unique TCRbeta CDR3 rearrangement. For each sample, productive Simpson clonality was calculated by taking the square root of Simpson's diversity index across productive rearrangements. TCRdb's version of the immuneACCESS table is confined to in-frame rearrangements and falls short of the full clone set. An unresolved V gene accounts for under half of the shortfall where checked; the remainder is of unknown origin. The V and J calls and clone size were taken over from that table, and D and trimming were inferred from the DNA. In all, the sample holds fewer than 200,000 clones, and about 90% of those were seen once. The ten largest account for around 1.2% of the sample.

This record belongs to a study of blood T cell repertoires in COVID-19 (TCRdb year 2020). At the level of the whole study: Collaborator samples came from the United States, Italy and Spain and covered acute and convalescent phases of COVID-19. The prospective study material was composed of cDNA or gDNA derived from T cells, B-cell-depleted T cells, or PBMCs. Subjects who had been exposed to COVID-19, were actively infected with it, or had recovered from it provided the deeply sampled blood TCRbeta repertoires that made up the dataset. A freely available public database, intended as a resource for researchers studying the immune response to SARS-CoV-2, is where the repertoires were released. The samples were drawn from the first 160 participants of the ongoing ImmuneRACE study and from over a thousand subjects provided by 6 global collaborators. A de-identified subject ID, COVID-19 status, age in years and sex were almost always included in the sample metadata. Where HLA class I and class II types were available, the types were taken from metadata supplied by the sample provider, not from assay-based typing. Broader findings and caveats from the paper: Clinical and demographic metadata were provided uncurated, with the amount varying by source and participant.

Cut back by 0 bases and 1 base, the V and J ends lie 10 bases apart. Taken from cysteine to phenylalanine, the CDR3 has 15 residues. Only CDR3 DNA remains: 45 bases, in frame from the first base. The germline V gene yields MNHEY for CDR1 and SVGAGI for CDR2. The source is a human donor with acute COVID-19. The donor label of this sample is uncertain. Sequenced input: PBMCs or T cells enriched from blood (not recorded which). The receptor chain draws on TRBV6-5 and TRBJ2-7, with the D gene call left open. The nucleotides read TGTGCCAGCAGTTACTCGAGACACCCTTCCTACGAGCAGTACTTC. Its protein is CASSYSRHPSYEQYF.